What follows are 31 T cell receptor beta chains derived from one specimen sequenced in a study of T-cell memory formation after mild COVID-19 (dated by TCRdb to about 2021). The library came from 5' RACE. Reads for this sample came from an Illumina NovaSeq 6000. TCRdb itself trimmed the public reads at Q25 with fastp, ran MiXCR and retained productive beta chains. Every distinct CDR3 protein forms one entry, paired with its most common genes and DNA. Within this sample are approximately 490,000 distinct CDR3 sequences, with 20% of them counted one time only. The ten largest make up around 12% of the sample. The sequenced sample was PBMCs or a T cell subset sorted from them (not recorded which). These receptors were taken from an adult woman who had mild COVID-19 (a few samples of this study predate the infection). The sample titles of this study are shuffled in the database, so cell type and time point are left out; the donor was told from shared clones.

The table lists this clonotype with a few counts. V usage is TRBV6-2 or TRBV6-3 and J usage is TRBJ2-6; 10 bases fit TRBD1. This CDR3 is built from 16 residues. J gave up 1 base and V 6 bases, and 3 bases lay outside the gene matches. Per the germline V gene, CDR1 is MNHEY and CDR2 is SVGEGT. The CDR3 sequence is CASRGQGLSGANVLTF. CDR3 sequence (DNA): TGTGCCAGCAGGGGACAGGGGTTATCTGGGGCCAACGTCCTGACTTTC.

This clonotype was counted once. V is TRBV11-2 and J is TRBJ1-5; no clear D gene. Germline V gene data show CDR1 as SGHAT and CDR2 as FQNNGV. The CDR3 is 14 amino acids. Trimming removed 5 bases at V and 0 bases at J, with 8 bases between. In nucleotides, the CDR3 is TGTGCCAGCAGCCCCTACGATAGCAATCAGCCCCAGCATTTT. Encoded protein: CASSPYDSNQPQHF.

This chain uses TRBV4-3 with TRBJ2-1, with 12 bases matching TRBD2. J was trimmed by 5 bases and V by 4 bases; bases with no gene match: 9. Germline CDR1 and CDR2: LGHNA and YSLEER. The CDR3 has 17 residues. CDR3 sequence reads: CASSRRIPSGRDNEQFF. DNA of the CDR3: TGCGCCAGCAGCCGACGTATCCCTAGCGGGAGGGACAATGAGCAGTTCTTC.

This clonotype was seen a handful of times. V usage is TRBV7-2 and J usage is TRBJ2-3; 7 bases fit TRBD2. In germline, CDR1 is SGHTA, CDR2 FQGNSA. The CDR3 length is 16 residues. The junction had 9 bases not matched to a gene; V was cut back by 6 bases and J by 0 bases. CDR3 region: CASRSTGTTSTDTQYF. As DNA, the CDR3 is TGTGCCAGCAGGTCGACCGGGACTACTAGCACAGATACGCAGTATTTT.

This clonotype was found a few times. The chain links TRBV5-1 to TRBJ2-3; D is uncertain. Per the germline V gene, CDR1 is SGHRS and CDR2 is YFSETQ. This CDR3 region has 12 residues. The ends were cut back, 3 bases at V and 6 bases at J, with 8 bases in the middle. The chain's CDR3 is CASSSGRDTQYF. In DNA, the CDR3 is TGCGCCAGCAGCTCCGGACGCGATACGCAGTATTTT.

This clonotype has more than one count but fewer than ten. The chain is built from TRBV7-9 and TRBJ2-7, with D possibly being TRBD1 (6 bases). CDR1 SEHNR and CDR2 FQNEAQ come from the germline V gene (reference sequence). Trimming shortened V by 5 bases and J by 0 bases, and 17 bases separated the two germline ends. This CDR3 is 16 amino acids long. The CDR3: CASSTPGVPSSYEQYF. CDR3 bases: TGTGCCAGCAGCACCCCAGGGGTTCCGAGCTCCTACGAGCAGTACTTC. The whole variable domain, filled in from reference TRBV7-9 and TRBJ2-7, reads DTGVSQNPRHKITKRGQNVTFRCDPISEHNRLYWYRQTLGQGPEFLTYFQNEAQLEKSRLLSDRFSAERPKGSFSTLEIQRTEQGDSAMYLCASSTPGVPSSYEQYFGPGTRLTVT.

The chain combines TRBV30 with TRBJ2-1; TRBD2 matches at 9 bases. V was clipped by 2 bases and J by 4 bases; unmatched bases: 6. The CDR3 contains 15 residues. Germline lookup yields CDR1 GTSNPN and CDR2 SVGIG (reference sequence). The CDR3 loop is CAWSYSGRGYNEQFF. Here the CDR3 DNA reads TGTGCCTGGAGTTATAGCGGGAGAGGGTACAATGAGCAGTTCTTC.

This chain connects TRBV28 to TRBJ2-2; no clear D. The V end lost 8 bases, the J end lost 1 base, and 5 bases lay between the germline ends. CDR3 length: 12 residues. Germline loops: CDR1 MDHEN, CDR2 SYDVKM. The CDR3 reads CASGKNTGELFF. The CDR3 DNA follows: TGTGCCAGCGGCAAGAACACCGGGGAGCTGTTTTTT.

This clonotype was seen only a few times. The chain is built from TRBV7-2 and TRBJ2-2, with D perhaps matching TRBD1 (5 bases). This CDR3 has 15 amino acids. V was clipped by 3 bases and J by 4 bases, with 12 bases between them. From germline, CDR1 is SGHTA and CDR2 FQGNSA. For the CDR3, the DNA is TGTGCCAGCAGCTTCTTAGGGGCACCCACCGGGGAGCTGTTTTTT. Translation gives CASSFLGAPTGELFF.

In its sample, this clonotype was seen many times. The chain has TRBV5-6 and TRBJ2-5; D is undetermined. Trimming stripped 0 bases from V and 5 bases from J, with 14 bases between. This CDR3 region has 15 residues. Germline CDR1 and CDR2: SGHDT and YYEEEE. CDR3 nucleotide sequence: TGTGCCAGCAGCTTGGTGGCCGCCGGACGGGAGACCCAGTACTTC. Protein sequence: CASSLVAAGRETQYF.

This clonotype was seen just once. V is TRBV5-4 and J is TRBJ1-2; no definite D call. The CDR3 spans 14 residues. Germline-derived CDR1 and CDR2 are SGHNT and YYREEE (reference sequence). Trimming took 2 bases from V and 8 from J, leaving 16 bases between them. CDR3 DNA: TGTGCCAGCAGCTTCTTATTTCCGGGTGCGGGCTACACCTTC. It codes for CASSFLFPGAGYTF.

This chain joins TRBV29-1 and TRBJ2-2; 9 bases are shared with TRBD1. Per germline, CDR1 SQVTM and CDR2 ANQGSEA. CDR3 size: 14 residues. The V and J ends lost 6 bases and 7 bases, in that order; junction bases with no gene match: 9. CDR3 sequence: CSVTPGQGYGELFF. CDR3 DNA: TGCAGCGTGACCCCGGGACAGGGATACGGGGAGCTGTTTTTT.

The V call is TRBV3-1, the J call TRBJ1-5, with D unresolved. Germline V CDR1 and CDR2: LGHDT, YNNKEL (reference sequence). V lost 1 base to trimming and J lost 5 bases, with 12 bases between them. There are 15 residues in the CDR3. This CDR3 reads CASSQVVGSHQPQHF. In DNA, the CDR3 is TGTGCCAGCAGCCAAGTGGTCGGATCCCATCAGCCCCAGCATTTT.

V and J are TRBV25-1 and TRBJ1-2; TRBD1 matches 7 bases. Germline V lookup: CDR1 MGHDK, CDR2 SYGVNS. The V gene end was trimmed by 2 bases and the J gene end by 8 bases; junction bases not matched to a gene: 8. The CDR3 loop spans 14 amino acids. CDR3 bases: TGTGCCAGCAGTGAAGGACGCCTGACAGGGGGCTACACCTTC. Protein sequence: CASSEGRLTGGYTF.

The rearrangement joins TRBV9 to TRBJ2-1, with D maybe TRBD2 (6 bases). CDR1 SGDLS and CDR2 YYNGEE come from the germline V gene. V shed 2 bases and J shed 9 bases, with 15 bases lying between them. This CDR3 region has 14 residues. CDR3 amino acids: CASSVTGEPLEQFF. CDR3 in DNA: TGTGCCAGCAGCGTGACGGGAGAGCCTCTTGAGCAGTTCTTC.

In this sample, this clonotype turned up once. The chain has TRBV20-1 and TRBJ2-7; 10 bases fit TRBD2. V lost 6 bases to trimming and J lost 5 bases; unmatched junction nucleotides: 7. Germline V gene sequence: CDR1 DFQATT, CDR2 SNEGSKA (reference sequence). The CDR3 has 13 residues. The CDR3 DNA sequence: TGCAGTGCCCGTAGCGGGGGGAGGAACGAGCAGTACTTC. Translating gives CSARSGGRNEQYF.

This clonotype was observed many times. V gene TRBV29-1 combines with J gene TRBJ2-7; tentatively, D is TRBD1 (5 bases). The CDR3 extends over 11 amino acids. The V end lost 5 bases, the J end lost 6 bases, and 11 bases lay between the germline ends. The germline CDR1 and CDR2 sequences are SQVTM and ANQGSEA. CDR3 DNA: TGCAGCGTTACTCTAGGGGCCGAGCAGTACTTC. Encoded protein: CSVTLGAEQYF.

The CDR3 DNA reads TGTGCCAGCAGTTACGGACAGTATGATTCACCCCTCCACTTT. Translation gives CASSYGQYDSPLHF. The J gene is TRBJ1-6, the V gene TRBV6-5; the D gene is possibly TRBD1 (6 bases). V gave up 2 bases and J gave up 8 bases, with 10 bases separating them. The CDR3 length is 14 residues. Germline assignment: CDR1 MNHEY and CDR2 SVGAGI.

This rearrangement joins TRBV20-1 to TRBJ2-7, with TRBD1 matching over 7 bases. The CDR3 extends over 15 amino acids. Germline CDR1 reads DFQATT; CDR2 reads SNEGSKA (reference sequence). V was pared by 3 bases and J by 3 bases, with 11 bases of the junction left unmatched. CDR3 amino acids: CSARTGPYPDYEQYF. CDR3 coding DNA: TGCAGTGCTAGGACAGGGCCATATCCTGACTACGAGCAGTACTTC.

The CDR3 reads CSVVGQGSYEQYF. For the CDR3, the DNA is TGCAGCGTTGTGGGACAGGGAAGTTACGAGCAGTACTTC. This chain joins TRBV29-1 and TRBJ2-7; 9 nucleotides align to TRBD1. Germline V gene data show CDR1 as SQVTM and CDR2 as ANQGSEA. The length of the CDR3 is 13 residues. V gave up 4 bases and J gave up 4 bases; unmatched junction bases: 5.

This clonotype was seen more than once but under ten times. The chain carries TRBV6-5 and TRBJ1-1; D not resolved. There are 14 residues in the CDR3. The V end was cut by 6 bases, the J end by 4 bases, with 15 bases between. From germline, CDR1 is MNHEY and CDR2 SVGAGI. The CDR3 is CASRNAGKATEAFF. Written as DNA, the CDR3 is TGTGCCAGCAGAAATGCTGGGAAGGCCACTGAAGCTTTCTTT.

There are a few counts of this clonotype. The V and J genes are TRBV7-2 and TRBJ1-1; TRBD1 might be the D (5 bases). Germline loops: CDR1 SGHTA, CDR2 FQGNSA. V was cut by 5 bases and J by 9 bases, with 16 bases left in between. The CDR3 covers 13 residues. The chain's CDR3 is CASSLILRDQAFF. CDR3 nucleotide sequence: TGTGCCAGCAGCCTAATACTACGGGACCAAGCTTTCTTT.

The chain links TRBV5-1 to TRBJ1-1; D gene uncertain. This CDR3 is built from 14 residues. The germline V and J ends were trimmed by 5 bases and 2 bases, with 13 bases remaining between them. CDR1 and CDR2 (germline): SGHRS, YFSETQ. CDR3 residues: CASRGLGTNTEAFF. DNA of the CDR3: TGCGCCAGCAGGGGCTTGGGAACCAACACTGAAGCTTTCTTT.

This clonotype has just a few counts. The V gene is TRBV30, the J gene TRBJ2-3; D perhaps matches TRBD1 (7 bases). V was trimmed by 0 bases and J by 5 bases, leaving 18 bases between them. Per the germline V gene, CDR1 is GTSNPN and CDR2 is SVGIG (reference sequence). The CDR3 length is 16 residues. As DNA, the CDR3 is TGTGCCTGGAGTGTACTTGGAGGGGGCAGGGGAGATACGCAGTATTTT. It encodes CAWSVLGGGRGDTQYF.

V and J are TRBV4-1 and TRBJ1-1; no reliable D call. CDR3 length: 15 amino acids. CDR1 MGHRA and CDR2 YSYEKL come from the germline V gene. Trimming stripped 0 bases from V and 3 bases from J, with 11 bases between. The CDR3 DNA reads TGCGCCAGCAGCCAAGATAAGGGTAGGGACACTGAAGCTTTCTTT. Amino acids: CASSQDKGRDTEAFF.

V usage is TRBV14 and J usage is TRBJ2-7, with 7 bases identical to TRBD2. This CDR3 spans 15 amino acids. V shed 4 bases, J shed 0 bases, and the junction held 6 bases outside the gene matches. CDR1 and CDR2 from the germline V gene are SGHDN and FVKESK. The CDR3 coding sequence is TGTGCCAGCAGCCTTACTAGCGCATACTCCTACGAGCAGTACTTC. Translating it yields CASSLTSAYSYEQYF.

The gene calls are TRBV12-3 or TRBV12-4 and TRBJ2-5; possible D gene TRBD1, 5 bases. CDR3 size: 13 residues. The V gene lost 6 bases and the J gene lost 3 bases, with 11 bases spanning the gap. The CDR3 DNA sequence: TGTGCCAGCAGCCTAGACAGTAAAGAGACCCAGTACTTC. Translating gives CASSLDSKETQYF.

A note on this clonotype: Mismatch with germline at one junction end may stem from a read error. CDR3 DNA sequence: TGCAGCGTTTCCGAAGGGGTAGGCCTCATCTTC. Translating gives CSVSEGVGLIF. The chain couples TRBV29-1 to TRBJ1-2; the D gene is possibly TRBD1 (5 bases). Germline V CDR1 and CDR2: SQVTM, ANQGSEA. The CDR3 totals 11 residues.

This clonotype was seen many times. This chain connects TRBV18 to TRBJ2-1; weak D call: TRBD1 (5 bases). The CDR3 is 14 amino acids. Germline CDR1 is KGHSH and CDR2 is LQKENI. V was shortened by 3 bases and J by 8 bases, with 14 bases between the two germline ends. The CDR3 spells CASSPRTRTDEQFF. The CDR3 DNA reads as TGTGCCAGCTCACCCCGGACAAGGACCGATGAGCAGTTCTTC.

The chain joins TRBV5-1 to TRBJ2-2; TRBD1 matches 9 bases. This CDR3 region has 18 residues. Per the germline V gene, CDR1 is SGHRS and CDR2 is YFSETQ. V was clipped by 0 bases and J by 1 base; unmatched bases: 7. CDR3 nucleotides: TGCGCCAGCAGCTTGGCCGGTACAGGGGGCCTGAACACCGGGGAGCTGTTTTTT. Protein product: CASSLAGTGGLNTGELFF.

This clonotype was recorded many times. The gene calls are TRBV12-3 or TRBV12-4 and TRBJ2-7, with D perhaps TRBD1 or TRBD2 (5 bases each). The CDR3 has 14 amino acids. Trimming took off 3 bases at V and 0 bases at J, with 9 bases between the two ends. DNA for the CDR3: TGTGCCAGCAGTTTGCCGGGGACCTCCTACGAGCAGTACTTC. Amino acid sequence: CASSLPGTSYEQYF.